This T cell receptor beta chain came from a study of control samples from healthy donors and cancer patients. The V end lost 6 bases, the J end lost 4 bases, and 12 bases lay between the germline ends. The length of the CDR3 is 13 residues. Clones were read by immunoSEQ multiplex PCR, and TCRdb kept only the in-frame ones, dropping some. The sample records 70,000 or so clones, approximately 89% being singletons. The sequence came from a man in his fifties or sixties with lung cancer. V and J are TRBV12-3 or TRBV12-4 and TRBJ1-2, with D maybe TRBD1 (6 bases). The sequenced material came from PBMCs. CDR3 protein: CASSRTVVYGYTF. The DNA for the CDR3 is TGTGCCAGCAGCCGGACAGTCGTCTATGGCTACACCTTC.